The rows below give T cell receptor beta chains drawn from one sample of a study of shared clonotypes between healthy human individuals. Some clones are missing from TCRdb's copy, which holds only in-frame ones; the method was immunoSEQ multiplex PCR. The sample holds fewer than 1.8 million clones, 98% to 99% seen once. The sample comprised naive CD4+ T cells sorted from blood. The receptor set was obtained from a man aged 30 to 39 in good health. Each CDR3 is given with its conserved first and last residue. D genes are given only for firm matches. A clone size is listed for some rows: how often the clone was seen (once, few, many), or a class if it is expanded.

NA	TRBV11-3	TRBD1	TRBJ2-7	TGTGCCAGCAGCCTGGGACAGTCCTACGAGCAGTACTTC	CASSLGQSYEQYF
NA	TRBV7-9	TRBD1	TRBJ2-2	TGTGCCAGCAGCTTAGGGCAGGGGGCCACCGGGGAGCTGTTTTTT	CASSLGQGATGELFF
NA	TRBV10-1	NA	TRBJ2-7	TGCGCCAGCAGTACGAACGGGATCTACGAGCAGTACTTC	CASSTNGIYEQYF
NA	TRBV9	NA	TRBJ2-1	TGTGCCAGCAGCGTGGCATTCGCGGAAACCAATGAGCAGTTCTTC	CASSVAFAETNEQFF
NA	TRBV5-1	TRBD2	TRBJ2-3	TGCGCCAGCAGCCGACTAGCGGGTAGCACAGATACGCAGTATTTT	CASSRLAGSTDTQYF
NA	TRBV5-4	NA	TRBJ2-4	TGTGCCAGCAGCTCTGGAGGGGCGAACAAAAACATTCAGTACTTC	CASSSGGANKNIQYF
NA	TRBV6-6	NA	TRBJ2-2	TGTGCCAGCAGTTACACTAGGCCCGGGGAGCTGTTTTTT	CASSYTRPGELFF
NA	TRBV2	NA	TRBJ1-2	TGTGCCAGGATGGGACGGGGGCCGCTCTATGGCTACACCTTC	CARMGRGPLYGYTF
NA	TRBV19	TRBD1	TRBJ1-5	TGTGCCAGTAATCGGGACAGGGCAAATCAGCCCCAGCATTTT	CASNRDRANQPQHF
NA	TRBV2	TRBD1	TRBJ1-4	TGTGCCAGCGCAGACCGGGACAGCCGGGGCGAAAAACTGTTTTTT	CASADRDSRGEKLFF
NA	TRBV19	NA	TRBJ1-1	TGTGCCAGTAGTGGGGTCACTGAAGCTTTCTTT	CASSGVTEAFF
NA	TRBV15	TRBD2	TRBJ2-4	TGTGCCACCAGCAGAGATCTAGCGGGGGCCGGAAACATTCAGTACTTC	CATSRDLAGAGNIQYF
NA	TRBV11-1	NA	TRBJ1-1	TGTGCCAGCAGCTTGCCGATAGGGGTCCTGAACACTGAAGCTTTCTTT	CASSLPIGVLNTEAFF
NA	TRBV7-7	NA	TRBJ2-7	TGTGCCAGCAGCTTAGTCGGGGTGGACCTGTCTTACGAGCAGTACTTC	CASSLVGVDLSYEQYF
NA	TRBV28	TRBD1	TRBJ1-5	TGTGCCAGCAGAAGGACAGGGCGGCTGGATCAGCCCCAGCATTTT	CASRRTGRLDQPQHF
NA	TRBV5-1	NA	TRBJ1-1	TGCGCCAGCAGCTTAAGTATTAGGAACACTGAAGCTTTCTTT	CASSLSIRNTEAFF
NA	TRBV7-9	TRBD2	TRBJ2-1	TGTGCCAGCAGCTCCCTAGCGGAAATCTACAATGAGCAGTTCTTC	CASSSLAEIYNEQFF
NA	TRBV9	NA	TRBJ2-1	TGTGCCAGCAGCCAGAGCAGGAATTCAGACAATGAGCAGTTCTTC	CASSQSRNSDNEQFF
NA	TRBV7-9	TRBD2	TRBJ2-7	TGTGCCAGCGGGTTCCTAGCGGGGAGGTTAAGCGAGCAGTACTTC	CASGFLAGRLSEQYF
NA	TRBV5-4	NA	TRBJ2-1	TGTGCCAGCAGCTGGAAGGGCTCCCCCTCCTACAATGAGCAGTTCTTC	CASSWKGSPSYNEQFF
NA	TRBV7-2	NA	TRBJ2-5	TGTGCCAGCAGCTTAGGCGGACACCGCCGAGAGACCCAGTACTTC	CASSLGGHRRETQYF
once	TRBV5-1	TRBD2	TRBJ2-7	TGCGCCAGCAGCTTGTGGACTAGCGGGAGTCGAAAAGACGAGCAGTACTTC	CASSLWTSGSRKDEQYF
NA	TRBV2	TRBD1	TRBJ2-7	TGTGCCAGCAGCGGGGACAGCCCCTACGAGCAGTACTTC	CASSGDSPYEQYF
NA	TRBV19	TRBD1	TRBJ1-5	TGTGCCAGTAGATTACGCCCGGGACAGCTTAGCAATCAGCCCCAGCATTTT	CASRLRPGQLSNQPQHF
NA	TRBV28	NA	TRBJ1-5	TGTGCCAGCAGTTTGGGGGCTCAGCCCCAGCATTTT	CASSLGAQPQHF
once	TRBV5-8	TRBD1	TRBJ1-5	TGTGCCACTCGGACAGGGAACTTTCTTGGTCAGCCCCAGCATTTT	CATRTGNFLGQPQHF
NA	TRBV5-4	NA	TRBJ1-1	TGTGCCAGCAGCTTGGCCACGGGGGCGAACACTGAAGCTTTCTTT	CASSLATGANTEAFF
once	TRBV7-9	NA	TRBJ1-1	TGTGCCAGCAGCTTAACTACTCAGGAAGCTTTCTTT	CASSLTTQEAFF
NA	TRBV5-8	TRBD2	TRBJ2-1	TGTGCCAGCAGCGGGGGACTAGCGGGATCCTACAATGAGCAGTTCTTC	CASSGGLAGSYNEQFF
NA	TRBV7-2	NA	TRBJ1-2	TGTGCCAGCAGCTTAGCTGGGGGCCGGAGAGGCTACACCTTC	CASSLAGGRRGYTF
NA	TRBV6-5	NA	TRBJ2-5	TGTGCCAGCAGCGACAGAGACCTAGAGACCCAGTACTTC	CASSDRDLETQYF
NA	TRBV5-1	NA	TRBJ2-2	TGCGCCAGCAGCCCCGGGGGATCTTCGAACACCGGGGAGCTGTTTTTT	CASSPGGSSNTGELFF
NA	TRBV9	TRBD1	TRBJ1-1	TGTGCCAGCACCGAGACAGGGGGCTCTGAAGCTTTCTTT	CASTETGGSEAFF
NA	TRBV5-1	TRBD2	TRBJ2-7	TGCGCCAGCAGCTTGTCTACCTTAGCGGGAGACGAGCAGTACTTC	CASSLSTLAGDEQYF
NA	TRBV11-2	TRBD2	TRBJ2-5	TGTGCCAGCAGCTGGGGCGGGAGGTCAGTAGAGACCCAGTACTTC	CASSWGGRSVETQYF
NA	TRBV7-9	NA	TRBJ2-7	TGTGCCAGCAGCCCTCCCCTAATTGGTTCCTACGAGCAGTACTTC	CASSPPLIGSYEQYF
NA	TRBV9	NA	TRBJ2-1	TGTGCCAGCACCCGTAGGGGGGGTGGATCCTACAATGAGCAGTTCTTC	CASTRRGGGSYNEQFF
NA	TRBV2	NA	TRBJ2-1	TGTGCCAGCAGTGAACAAGGAGTTGACGATGAGCAGTTCTTC	CASSEQGVDDEQFF
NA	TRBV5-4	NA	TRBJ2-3	TGTGCCAGCAGCCTACAGGGATCCACAGATACGCAGTATTTT	CASSLQGSTDTQYF
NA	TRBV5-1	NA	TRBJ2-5	TGCGCCAGCAGCTTGGACGGTGGTGCGAAGACCCAGTACTTC	CASSLDGGAKTQYF
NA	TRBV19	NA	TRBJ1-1	TGTGCCAGTGCCTACAGGGCGAACACTGAAGCTTTCTTT	CASAYRANTEAFF
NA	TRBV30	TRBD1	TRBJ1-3	TGTGCCTGGAATGGGGACAGCTCTGGAAACACCATATATTTT	CAWNGDSSGNTIYF
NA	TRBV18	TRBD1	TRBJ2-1	TGTGCCAGCTCACCACCTGGACAGGGGCCCTCCTACAATGAGCAGTTCTTC	CASSPPGQGPSYNEQFF
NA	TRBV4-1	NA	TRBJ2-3	TGCGCCAGCAGCCAAGACGCAGGGCCTATCACAGATACGCAGTATTTT	CASSQDAGPITDTQYF
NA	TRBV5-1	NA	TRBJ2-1	TGCGCCAGCAGCTCCACAGTTGGTGTTGAGCAGTTCTTC	CASSSTVGVEQFF
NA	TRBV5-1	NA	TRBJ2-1	TGCGCCAGCAGCTTGGGGGATTGGGGAAACTACAATGAGCAGTTCTTC	CASSLGDWGNYNEQFF
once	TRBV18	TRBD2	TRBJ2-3	TGTGCCAGCTCACCAAAGCGGGGGAGCACAGATACGCAGTATTTT	CASSPKRGSTDTQYF
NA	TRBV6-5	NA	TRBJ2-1	TGTGCCAGCAGTTATCAGATTAGCTCCTACAATGAGCAGTTCTTC	CASSYQISSYNEQFF
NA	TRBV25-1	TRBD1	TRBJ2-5	TGTGCCAGCAGTGAAACCGGGACAGCGCAAGAGACCCAGTACTTC	CASSETGTAQETQYF
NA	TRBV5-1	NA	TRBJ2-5	TGCGCCAGCAGCCTGGAGGGCAGGGGAACGGAGACCCAGTACTTC	CASSLEGRGTETQYF
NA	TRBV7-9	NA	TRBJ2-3	TGTGCCAGCAGCTTAGGAGGTCTAGCGCTCACAGATACGCAGTATTTT	CASSLGGLALTDTQYF
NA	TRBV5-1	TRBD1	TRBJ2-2	TGCGCCAGCAGCGCCACGGGACAGCAAAACACCGGGGAGCTGTTTTTT	CASSATGQQNTGELFF
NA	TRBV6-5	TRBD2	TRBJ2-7	TGTGCCAGCAGGGAGAATAGCGGGAATGCCTACGAGCAGTACTTC	CASRENSGNAYEQYF
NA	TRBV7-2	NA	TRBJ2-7	TGTGCCAGCAGCTTAACCGGGCCCGAGCAGTACTTC	CASSLTGPEQYF
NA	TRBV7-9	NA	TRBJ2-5	TGTGCCAGCAGCTTCGGGAGGGGGCCTCAAGAGACCCAGTACTTC	CASSFGRGPQETQYF
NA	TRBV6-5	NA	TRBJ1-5	TGTGCCAGCAGTTACTCTCTTGATCAGCCCCAGCATTTT	CASSYSLDQPQHF
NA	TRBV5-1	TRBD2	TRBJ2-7	TGCGCCAGCAGCCTCGGGACTAGCGGCCCCTCCTACGAGCAGTACTTC	CASSLGTSGPSYEQYF